These 24 T cell receptor beta chains came from one sample sequenced in a study of blood T cell repertoires in COVID-19. TCRdb keeps only in-frame clones here, not all; method: immunoSEQ multiplex PCR. The table shows roughly 500,000 clones, with 80% to 90% occurring only once. The sequencing input was peripheral blood. The receptors originated from a man aged 18-30 years with COVID-19, enrolled during active disease.

This chain connects TRBV7-9 to TRBJ1-3; 10 bases are shared with TRBD1. V was pared by 5 bases and J by 7 bases, with 2 bases of the junction left unmatched. Germline V CDR1 and CDR2: SEHNR, FQNEAQ (reference sequence). The CDR3 totals 13 residues. For the CDR3, the DNA is TGTGCCAGCAGCGGGGGACAGGGGAACACCATATATTTT. Protein sequence: CASSGGQGNTIYF.

CDR3 residues: CASSQDRGDIQYF. In DNA, the CDR3 is TGTGCCAGCAGCCAAGATCGGGGGGACATTCAGTACTTC. The chain uses TRBV3-1 (or the pseudogene TRBV3-2) and TRBJ2-4; 7 bases match TRBD2. CDR1 is LGHDT and CDR2 is YNNKEL in the germline V gene (reference sequence). The trim removed 0 bases at V and 8 bases at J, leaving 1 base unmatched. The CDR3 length is 13 residues.

CDR3 nucleotides: TGTGCCAGCACCCCCGGGGTGGTGGGCACTGAAGCTTTCTTT. This translates into CASTPGVVGTEAFF. J is TRBJ1-1 and V is TRBV11-1; D is undetermined. Germline lookup yields CDR1 SGHAT and CDR2 FQDESV (reference sequence). V was trimmed by 7 bases and J by 4 bases, leaving 16 bases between them. This CDR3 contains 14 residues.

The chain has TRBV7-2 and TRBJ2-1; TRBD1 aligns across 11 bases. Germline CDR1 is SGHTA and CDR2 is FQGNSA. V trimming: 5 bases; J trimming: 8 bases; junction bases outside the gene matches: 5. The CDR3 length is 14 residues. The CDR3 nucleotides are TGTGCCAGCAGCCGCGGACAGGGGGCGCATGAGCAGTTCTTC. It specifies CASSRGQGAHEQFF.

A single count supports this clone. A junction boundary mismatches the germline segment, possibly from a read error. This chain joins TRBV6-1 and TRBJ2-5; no definite D call. Germline values: CDR1 MNHNS, CDR2 SASEGT. CDR3 length: 12 residues. CDR3 protein: CASREGHETQYF. DNA of the CDR3: TGTGCCAGCAGGGAAGGGCACGAGACCCAGTACTTC.

This chain links TRBV19 with TRBJ1-5; D is unclear. Germline CDR1 LNHDA, CDR2 SQIVND (reference sequence). CDR3 length equals 13 residues. V dropped 2 bases and J dropped 3 bases, with 5 bases sitting between them. This CDR3 is CASSIQFNQPQHF. Here the CDR3 DNA reads TGTGCCAGTAGTATACAGTTCAATCAGCCCCAGCATTTT. The whole variable domain, filled in from reference TRBV19 and TRBJ1-5, reads DGGITQSPKYLFRKEGQNVTLSCEQNLNHDAMYWYRQDPGQGLRLIYYSQIVNDFQKGDIAEGYSVSREKKESFPLTVTSAQKNPTAFYLCASSIQFNQPQHFGDGTRLSIL.

This chain uses TRBV9 with TRBJ2-5; weak D call: TRBD2 (6 bases). The V end lost 4 bases, the J end lost 0 bases, and 16 bases lay between the germline ends. The CDR3 is made up of 16 amino acids. Germline CDR1 and CDR2: SGDLS and YYNGEE. CDR3 sequence (DNA): TGTGCCAGCAGCTCTCAGGGAGGTCCAAACCAAGAGACCCAGTACTTC. It codes for CASSSQGGPNQETQYF.

The chain recombines TRBV20-1 with TRBJ2-5; D ambiguous. The CDR3 totals 8 residues. Germline CDR1 DFQATT, CDR2 SNEGSKA (reference sequence). CDR3 residues: CTEETQYF. The CDR3 bases are TGCACGGAAGAGACCCAGTACTTC.

The chain employs TRBV2 and TRBJ2-6, with D perhaps TRBD2 (6 bases). Trimming stripped 5 bases from V and 0 bases from J, with 8 bases between. The CDR3 runs to 15 residues. The V gene's germline CDR1 is SNHLY and CDR2 FYNNEI. CDR3 sequence (DNA): TGTGCCAGCAGTAGGGAGGACTCTGGGGCCAACGTCCTGACTTTC. Protein: CASSREDSGANVLTF.

The V gene is TRBV5-1, the J gene TRBJ2-5; D is perhaps TRBD1 (6 bases). The CDR3 runs to 13 residues. Germline loops: CDR1 SGHRS, CDR2 YFSETQ. V was cut by 4 bases and J by 1 base, with 8 bases left in between. The CDR3 nucleotides read TGCGCCAGCAGCAAACAGGGCCAAGAGACCCAGTACTTC. This translates into CASSKQGQETQYF.

This clone is a singleton in its sample. The chain joins TRBV4-1 to TRBJ2-7; TRBD2 matches 11 bases. Germline CDR1 is MGHRA and CDR2 is YSYEKL. J lost 2 bases, V lost 0 bases, and 9 bases had no gene match. CDR3 length equals 18 residues. The DNA for the CDR3 is TGCGCCAGCAGCCAAGATCCCCGAGGGACTAGCGGCCCCTACGAGCAGTACTTC. Protein: CASSQDPRGTSGPYEQYF.

The chain joins TRBV7-2 to TRBJ2-3; 8 bases line up with TRBD2. V shed 5 bases, J shed 6 bases, and the junction held 7 bases outside the gene matches. The CDR3 has 14 amino acids. The germline V gene has CDR1 SGHTA and CDR2 FQGNSA. CDR3 DNA sequence: TGTGCCAGCAGCCTCGGGACTAGGGGGGATACGCAGTATTTT. Its protein product is CASSLGTRGDTQYF. The variable domain in full, completed from reference TRBV7-2 and TRBJ2-3, reads GAGVSQSPSNKVTEKGKDVELRCDPISGHTALYWYRQSLGQGLEFLIYFQGNSAPDKSGLPSDRFSAERTGGSVSTLTIQRTQQEDSAVYLCASSLGTRGDTQYFGPGTRLTVL.

V and J are TRBV2 and TRBJ1-1; D uncertain. The germline CDR1 and CDR2 sequences are SNHLY and FYNNEI. The CDR3 covers 15 residues. With 4 bases removed from V and 0 bases from J, the gap between germline ends came to 12 bases. The CDR3 is CASSVGGPLNTEAFF. DNA for the CDR3: TGTGCCAGCAGTGTAGGCGGTCCTCTGAACACTGAAGCTTTCTTT.

The gene calls are TRBV14 and TRBJ1-1; D is uncertain. Trimming removed 6 bases at V and 2 bases at J, with 10 bases between. CDR1 is SGHDN, CDR2 FVKESK, per germline. This CDR3 has 13 residues. The CDR3 loop reads CASSHGVNTEAFF. As DNA, the CDR3 is TGTGCCAGCAGTCACGGGGTTAACACTGAAGCTTTCTTT.

J is TRBJ2-7 and V is TRBV6-6; 14 bases match TRBD2. J lost 2 bases, V lost 5 bases, and 2 bases had no gene match. Germline lookup yields CDR1 MNHNY and CDR2 SVGAGI (reference sequence). The CDR3 is 15 residues long. The CDR3 DNA is TGTGCCAGCAGTCTGGGACTAGCGGGAGCCTACGAGCAGTACTTC. Its protein is CASSLGLAGAYEQYF.

This chain connects TRBV5-4 to TRBJ1-2; weak D call: TRBD1 (6 bases). Per germline, CDR1 SGHNT and CDR2 YYREEE (reference sequence). The CDR3 contains 15 residues. V was shortened by 4 bases and J by 4 bases, with 17 bases between the two germline ends. CDR3 residues: CASSPAGGRSYGYTF. Written as DNA, the CDR3 is TGTGCCAGCAGCCCGGCGGGGGGGCGCTCCTATGGCTACACCTTC. The complete variable domain, with remaining parts taken from reference TRBV5-4 and TRBJ1-2, reads ETGVTQSPTHLIKTRGQQVTLRCSSQSGHNTVSWYQQALGQGPQFIFQYYREEENGRGNFPPRFSGLQFPNYSSELNVNALELDDSALYLCASSPAGGRSYGYTFGSGTRLTVV.

The chain recombines TRBV19 with TRBJ2-1; 14 bases are a match to TRBD2. J lost 9 bases, V lost 4 bases, and 11 bases had no gene match. Germline CDR1 is LNHDA and CDR2 is SQIVND (reference sequence). The CDR3 has 17 amino acids. The CDR3 region has the DNA TGTGCCAGTAGTACAGGACTAGCGGGAGGCCCGTTTCGTGAGCAGTTCTTC. Protein: CASSTGLAGGPFREQFF.

V usage is TRBV11-2 and J usage is TRBJ2-1; D might be TRBD1 (5 bases). Trimming pared 5 bases from V and 0 bases from J, leaving 17 bases between. This CDR3 is built from 17 residues. CDR1 SGHAT and CDR2 FQNNGV come from the germline V gene. The DNA for the CDR3 is TGTGCCAGCAGCCCTACCGCGACAGCTAGCTCCTACAATGAGCAGTTCTTC. It specifies CASSPTATASSYNEQFF.

The V and J genes are TRBV4-1 and TRBJ2-7, with D perhaps matching TRBD1 (5 bases). The germline V gene has CDR1 MGHRA and CDR2 YSYEKL. V dropped 0 bases and J dropped 3 bases, with 9 bases sitting between them. The CDR3 runs to 14 residues. In nucleotides, the CDR3 is TGCGCCAGCAGCCAAGACTTTCAGGGCTACGAGCAGTACTTC. Residues: CASSQDFQGYEQYF.

This clone has only one observation. The chain links TRBV15 to TRBJ2-7; 9 bases fit TRBD2. J lost 1 base, V lost 4 bases, and 8 bases had no gene match. The CDR3 sequence is 16 residues long. Per germline, CDR1 LNHNV and CDR2 YYDKDF (reference sequence). The DNA for the CDR3 is TGTGCCACCAGCACCCCGGGAGGACTAGCGTCCTACGAGCAGTACTTC. Its translation is CATSTPGGLASYEQYF.

This chain joins TRBV5-1 and TRBJ1-2; 8 positions match TRBD1. Trimming at V came to 2 bases and at J to 7 bases, leaving 10 bases not matched to a gene. The CDR3 totals 15 residues. Germline loops: CDR1 SGHRS, CDR2 YFSETQ. This CDR3 reads CASSLRQGAQFGYTF. The CDR3 DNA sequence: TGCGCCAGCAGCTTAAGGCAGGGGGCGCAGTTTGGCTACACCTTC.

This chain links TRBV13 with TRBJ2-5; 14 bases align to TRBD2. The CDR3 runs 17 residues. Germline V lookup: CDR1 PRHDT, CDR2 FYEKMQ (reference sequence). V dropped 4 bases and J dropped 2; count of bases not matched to a gene: 6. CDR3 residues: CASSWTSGGTFQETQYF. In nucleotides, the CDR3 is TGTGCCAGCAGCTGGACTAGCGGGGGGACCTTTCAAGAGACCCAGTACTTC. Full variable domain (missing parts from reference TRBV13 and TRBJ2-5): AAGVIQSPRHLIKEKRETATLKCYPIPRHDTVYWYQQGPGQDPQFLISFYEKMQSDKGSIPDRFSAQQFSDYHSELNMSSLELGDSALYFCASSWTSGGTFQETQYFGPGTRLLVL.

The chain is built from TRBV12-3 or TRBV12-4 and TRBJ1-2, with a tentative D call TRBD1 (5 bases). The CDR3 sequence is 13 residues long. The V and J ends lost 3 bases and 8 bases respectively, with 13 bases between them. The chain's CDR3 is CASSFRPTGGYTF. In DNA, the CDR3 is TGTGCCAGCAGTTTCCGCCCCACAGGCGGCTACACCTTC.

This clone has a single count. The chain has TRBV10-2 and TRBJ1-5; D perhaps matches TRBD1 (6 bases). Germline V CDR1 and CDR2: WSHSY, SAAADI. The CDR3 is 16 amino acids. The ends were cut back, 3 bases at V and 1 base at J, with 13 bases in the middle. DNA of the CDR3: TGCGCCAGCAGTGAACAACAACAGGGAAGCAATCAGCCCCAGCATTTT. Amino acid sequence: CASSEQQQGSNQPQHF.